Given below is one TCR beta chain in context. Its antigen is not identified. This entry belongs to a study of cytomegalovirus exposure and HLA in healthy donors. Looking at the study overall: The early release's HLA-typed donors yielded 78 million or so unique TCRs.

PCR used 60 Vbeta primers and 13 Jbeta primers. Profiled with immunoSEQ multiplex PCR; TCRdb holds only in-frame clones, not every one. This table holds around 150,000 clones, roughly 70% found once. Regarding the study as a whole: Several of the most significant clusters appeared linked to common viral pathogens, based on a later analysis. It was confirmed in vitro that three of the CMV-associated chains were specific for CMV antigens.

This clonotype was obtained from a man aged 55 to 70 in good health and CMV-seronegative. The material sequenced was PBMCs.

The CDR3 is CASSERLAGIDEQFF. Written as DNA, the CDR3 is TGTGCCAGCAGTGAGAGACTAGCGGGAATCGATGAGCAGTTCTTC. The chain is built from TRBV6-4 and TRBJ2-1; the match to TRBD2 covers 11 bases. The V segment lost 3 bases and the J segment 8 bases; nucleotides outside the gene matches: 6. The CDR3 loop spans 15 amino acids. Germline V gives CDR1 MRHNA, CDR2 SNTAGT.